This record covers a single T cell receptor (beta chain). This clone is regarded as medium-sized (0.01 to 0.1%). Its recognized antigen is unknown. Per-base qualities were not stored, and no clone one base away is much larger. This entry belongs to a study of cytomegalovirus exposure and HLA in healthy donors (dated by TCRdb to the late 2010s). For the study in its entirety: An earlier analysis of under 600 of the donors reported 250 to 300 Gb of sequence data and around 120 million unique TCR beta sequences from around 200 million T cells. Around 320 gigabases of sequencing data and 80 million or so unique TCR sequences were included in an early release covering several hundred HLA-typed donors. The genetic ancestry cluster associated with self-reported Caucasian donors included about 84% of the roughly 400 genotyped donors. The study aimed to test whether cataloging public T cell receptors could reveal signatures of past pathogen exposure. The study profiled the T cell repertoires of about 640 subjects by immunosequencing and related them to cytomegalovirus serostatus. In addition to the first cohort of 500 to 850 subjects, a separate validation cohort of 120 different subjects was used. The study combined high-throughput TCR immunosequencing, statistical association of individual TCRs with disease status, and machine learning to predict cytomegalovirus infection status. A later analysis re-analyzed previously published TCR beta repertoires from roughly 600 donors and added high-resolution HLA genotyping to study TCR occurrence patterns. Rather than drawing on any new phenotypic data, the later analysis identified candidate immune exposures from TCR beta sequences and the way those sequences occurred across donors. To decide whether each TCR beta V gene segment behaved as functional or pseudogenic, an earlier analysis of some 600 of the donors relied on high-throughput TCR beta sequencing. Donor age, sex, ethnicity and CMV serostatus were collected together with the repertoire data. Genome-wide SNP genotypes for about 65% of the roughly 670 donors were used in a later genetic analysis, which treated that subset as a discovery cohort. Every discovery cohort repertoire had been produced on one sequencing platform. HLA typing covered class I and class II loci at four-digit resolution. The number of donors typed differed by locus, with about 629-640 for A, B, C, DRB1 and DQB1, over 500 for DQA1, over 600 for DPA1, and 400 to 490 for DPB1. About five DR-DQ haplotypes were handled as single units for association and clustering because linkage in the cohort was strong. On average, approximately 250,000 unique TCR beta nucleotide sequences were sequenced per donor among several hundred genotyped donors of the cohort, with 15% to 20% of those sequences being non-productive.

Trimming leaves V shorter by 3 bases and J shorter by 2 bases, with the junction holding 6 bases beyond the gene matches. Including cysteine and phenylalanine, the CDR3 has 16 amino acids. Only the CDR3 part of the read is kept: 48 bases, read in frame from the first base. The germline V gene sets CDR1 to SGHRS and CDR2 to YFSETQ. Library prep was done by the immunoSEQ multiplex PCR assay. For the multiplex PCR, a mixture combining 60 forward primers for TCR Vbeta segments and 13 reverse primers for TCR Jbeta segments was used. A multiplex PCR assay on genomic DNA amplified the CDR3 region of rearranged TCR beta genes. Amplified TCR beta libraries were sequenced as 87-base-pair reads on the Illumina HiSeq System. In the paper's pipeline: In a later analysis, 80 million or so unique TCR beta chains were counted across the roughly 610 repertoires, and roughly 9.9 million of these chains were shared by at least two donors. To remove PCR and sequencing errors, raw reads were error-corrected and collapsed into unique sequences using a nearest-neighbor algorithm that merged closely related sequences. CDR3 sequences were aligned to IMGT reference sequences to assign V, D and J gene segments. For a sequence to be retained, a match of at least six nucleotides was required to both a V gene segment and a J gene segment. Rearrangements were classified as productive when the CDR3 lacked stop codons and remained in frame with V and J, and all other rearrangements were classified as non-productive. Following IMGT convention, CDR3 was defined as the stretch from the second conserved V-encoded cysteine to the conserved J-encoded phenylalanine. The earlier analysis of about 640 of the donors excluded any sequence lacking an unambiguous match to a single V gene segment. An earlier analysis of several hundred of the donors called V segments functional above 56.7% productive rearrangements and segregating when the between-donor standard deviation exceeded 5%. A statistical classification framework was developed to diagnose cytomegalovirus status using the catalog of TCR beta chain sequences. A later analysis assigned V and J genes by comparing TCR nucleotide sequences with IMGT/GENE-DB human TR gene sequences. A later analysis assigned CDR3 sequences and most-parsimonious VDJ recombination scenarios with the TCRdist pipeline. In a later analysis, each TCR beta chain was defined by its CDR3 amino acid sequence together with its V-gene family, and reads lacking a unique V-gene family were excluded. A later analysis removed several hundred highly shared, low-generation-probability nucleotide sequences to deal with suspected cross-contamination and a sequencing artifact. In a later analysis, a clonal expansion index for each public chain was calculated from normalized within-repertoire ranks of inferred template counts. A later analysis computed generation probabilities with a VDJ recombination model fitted to out-of-frame rearrangements, and checked the results against IGoR. In a later analysis, hypergeometric tests were used to score TCR-TCR, TCR-HLA and TCR-CMV co-occurrence, with a repertoire-size bias correction applied to TCR pairs. In a later analysis, false discovery rates were estimated by permuting HLA or CMV assignments 20 times. In a later analysis, co-occurring TCRs were grouped with DBSCAN, and TCRdist sequence similarity was added when clustering was performed within HLA-allele-positive subsets. Repertoires with fewer than 30,000 or more than 120,000 public chains were left out of co-occurrence clustering, as were five repertoires with anomalous nucleotide sharing. This immuneACCESS table, as held by TCRdb, lists in-frame sequences with V and J called but not all clones. Of the missing ones, under half trace to an unresolved V gene in checked studies; the others have no known cause. Clone size and the V and J calls come from that table; the DNA yielded D and trimming. In this sample the table shows fewer than 200,000 clones, 75% to 85% of which occur a single time. The top ten clones comprise less than 0.9% of the sample.

In total, 600 or so healthy bone marrow donors made up the cohort. Cohort members were all nominally healthy when sampled, although unrecorded immune exposures were likely present. The donor was CMV seronegative and was included in the group of under 450 seronegative cohort members. Every donor gave a peripheral blood sample, and the peripheral blood mononuclear cells from that sample were used for TCR beta sequencing. Genomic DNA was extracted from the blood cell samples with the Qiagen DNeasy Blood Extraction Kit. What the study reported, not specific to this receptor: A further reported finding was that TCR beta sequences accurately predicted the HLA-A and HLA-B alleles for most subjects in the first cohort. CMV serostatus was the only immune exposure information available for the cohort. The authors suggested that the approach could potentially be extended to other disease states and immunological phenotypes. At a false discovery rate of 0.05, a later analysis linked some 18,000 TCR beta sequences to specific HLA alleles. V-gene and J-gene trimming of TCR beta chains was associated with a missense DCLRE1C variant in a later genetic analysis, and the association was replicated in an independent cohort. Presence/absence analyses assumed roughly uniform sequencing depth across donors, an assumption that may not hold. In a later analysis, HLA-associated TCR beta chains showed more clonal expansion and lower generation probabilities than non-associated chains that were equally common. Correlated functional status among segregating V segments might reflect linkage disequilibrium, but an unknown experimental factor could not be ruled out. According to a later analysis, TCR association rates differed among HLA loci, with DRB1 alleles showing the most associated TCRs and HLA-C alleles showing the fewest. A group of highly shared sequence variants was considered likely to be a technical artifact of the sequencing pipeline. Some IMGT-functional V segments, including TRBV6-2 and TRBV6-3, could not be distinguished by the 87-base-pair reads and were therefore excluded. Several of the top co-occurrence clusters appeared to be linked to parvovirus B19, influenza, CMV and Epstein-Barr virus, according to a later analysis. A total of 150 or so TCR beta chains were listed by the study as associated with cytomegalovirus. Strong co-occurrence of HLA alleles, especially DR and DQ, made assigning TCR associations to individual alleles difficult. Most TCR sequences were observed very rarely across donors, whereas some public TCRs were present in many individuals. Only TCR beta chains were sequenced in this cohort, and the absence of alpha or paired-chain data limited detectable features. In vitro tests confirmed that a few of the cytomegalovirus-associated TCR beta chains recognize cytomegalovirus antigens. About 17 rarely observed V segments, including chromosome 9 orphons, were excluded from the earlier analysis of approximately 600 of the donors because counts were too low. Because HLA typing was unavailable for some donors at each locus, only the typed subset was used in association tests. Most CMV-associated TCR beta chains appeared to be HLA-restricted in a later analysis, and the HLA associations seemed to be driven largely by CMV exposure. In a later genetic analysis, fewer N-insertions in productive TCRs were reported among donors in an Asian-associated ancestry cluster than the approximately 710-donor mean. The classifier was reported to diagnose cytomegalovirus status with high specificity and sensitivity in both the original cohort and the validation cohort. An earlier analysis of approximately 570 of the donors showed that most TCR beta V segments appeared in productive rearrangements either about 87% or about 30% of the time, which broadly matched IMGT annotations.

This sequence uses TRBV5-1 and TRBJ2-7; a stretch of 12 junction bases matches TRBD2. Sequencing input: PBMCs. This TCR derives from a female donor in good health and CMV-seronegative. The CDR3 has the sequence CASSYLTSGGPYEQYF. The bases read TGCGCCAGCAGCTACTTGACTAGCGGGGGCCCCTACGAGCAGTACTTC.